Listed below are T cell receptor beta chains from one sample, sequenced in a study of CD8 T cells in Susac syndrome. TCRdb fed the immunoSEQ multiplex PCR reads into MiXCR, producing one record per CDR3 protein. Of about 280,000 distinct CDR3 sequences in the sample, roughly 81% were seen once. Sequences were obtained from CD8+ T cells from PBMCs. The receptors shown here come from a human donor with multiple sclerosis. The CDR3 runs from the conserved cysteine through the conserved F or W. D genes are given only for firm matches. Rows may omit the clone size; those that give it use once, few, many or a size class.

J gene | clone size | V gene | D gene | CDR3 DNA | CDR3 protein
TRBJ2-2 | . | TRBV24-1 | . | TGTGCCACCAGTGATTCGGGCAGGGGAACCGGGGAGCTGTTTTTT | CATSDSGRGTGELFF
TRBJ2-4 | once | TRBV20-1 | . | TGCAGTGCTAGGAAATACCGGGAGTCACAAGCCAAAAACATTCAGTACTTC | CSARKYRESQAKNIQYF
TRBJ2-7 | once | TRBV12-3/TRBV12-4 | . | TGTGCCAGCAGCACGGGACCCCACACCTCCTACGAGCAGTACTTC | CASSTGPHTSYEQYF
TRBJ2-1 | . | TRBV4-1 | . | TGCGCCAGCAGCCTACCTAACCGGGAGAAATATAGCAATGAGCAGTTCTTC | CASSLPNREKYSNEQFF
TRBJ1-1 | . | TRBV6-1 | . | TGTGCCAGCAGCTGGAACCTTGCGAACACTGAAGCTTTCTTT | CASSWNLANTEAFF
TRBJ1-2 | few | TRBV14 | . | TGTGCCAGCAGTCAGGGGAATAACTATGGCTACACCTTC | CASSQGNNYGYTF
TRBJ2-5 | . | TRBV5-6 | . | TGTGCCAGCACCCCCCAGGAAAAAGAGACCCAGTACTTC | CASTPQEKETQYF
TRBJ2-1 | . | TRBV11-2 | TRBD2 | TGTGCCAGCAGCTCTTTCCCTCGCCGACTAGCGGTTTACAATGAGCAGTTCTTC | CASSSFPRRLAVYNEQFF
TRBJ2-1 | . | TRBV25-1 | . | TGTGCCAGCAGTGTCCGTCGTAATGAGCAGTTCTTC | CASSVRRNEQFF
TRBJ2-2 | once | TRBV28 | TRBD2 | TGTGCCAGCAGCCCCAGGGTCGGGACTAGCGGGTCCGGGGAGCTGTTTTTT | CASSPRVGTSGSGELFF
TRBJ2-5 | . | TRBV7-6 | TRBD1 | TGTGCCAGCAGCAACCGGGACAGCCAAGAGACCCAGTACTTC | CASSNRDSQETQYF
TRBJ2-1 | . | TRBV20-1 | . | TGCAGCCTTCTGGTCGGTGTCTCCTGCAATGAGCAGTTCTTC | CSLLVGVSCNEQFF
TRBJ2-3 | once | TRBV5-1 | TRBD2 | TGCGCCAGCAAGAAAGGGCGGGGGACCACAGATACGCAGTATTTT | CASKKGRGTTDTQYF
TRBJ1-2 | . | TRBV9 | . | TGTGCCAGCAGCGTAGAGAGGGCAGGGAACTATGGCTACACCTTC | CASSVERAGNYGYTF
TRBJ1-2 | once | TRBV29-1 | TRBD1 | TGCAGCGTGGAGGGACAGGTCGGTGGCTACACCTTC | CSVEGQVGGYTF
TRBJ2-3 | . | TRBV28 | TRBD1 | TGTGCCAGCAGTTTCCGGGACAGCAGCACAGATACGCAGTATTTT | CASSFRDSSTDTQYF
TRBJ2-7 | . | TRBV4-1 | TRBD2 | TGCGCCAGCAGCCCCCTGACTAGCGGGGCCTACGAGCAGTACTTC | CASSPLTSGAYEQYF
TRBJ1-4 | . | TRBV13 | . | TGTGCCAGCAGCCTCCGGGAAGAAGGAGAAAAACTGTTTTTT | CASSLREEGEKLFF
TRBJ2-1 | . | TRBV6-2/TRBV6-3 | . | TGTGCCAGCAGTTACGGACTGTACAATGAGCAGTTCTTC | CASSYGLYNEQFF
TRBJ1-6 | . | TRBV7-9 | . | TGTGCCAGCGGGCCCGCGATCTCCTATAATTCACCCCTCCACTTT | CASGPAISYNSPLHF
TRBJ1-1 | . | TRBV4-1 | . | TGCGCCAGCAGCCAAGATATCGAGTGGACTGAAGCTTTCTTT | CASSQDIEWTEAFF
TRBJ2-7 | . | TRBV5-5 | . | TGTGCCAGCAGCTTGGGCGACATCTCTTACGAGCAGTACTTC | CASSLGDISYEQYF
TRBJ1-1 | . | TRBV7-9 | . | TGTGCCAGCACCATTCAGGGGACTGAAGCTTTCTTT | CASTIQGTEAFF
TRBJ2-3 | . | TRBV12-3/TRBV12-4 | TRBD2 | TGTGCCACCACCCTTAGCGGGAGGACAGATACGCAGTATTTT | CATTLSGRTDTQYF
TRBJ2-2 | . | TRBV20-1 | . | TGCAGTGCTTTGGGGGGGCCGGGGCCCTTGTATGGTACCGGGGAGCTGTTTTTT | CSALGGPGPLYGTGELFF
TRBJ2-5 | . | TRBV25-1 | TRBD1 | TGTGCCAGCAGTGAATATACAGGGGGCAGCCAAGAGACCCAGTACTTC | CASSEYTGGSQETQYF
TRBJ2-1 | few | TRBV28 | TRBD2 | TGTGCCAGCAGTTTACCCGGGAGGAATGAGCAGTTCTTC | CASSLPGRNEQFF
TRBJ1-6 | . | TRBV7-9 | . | TGTGCCAGCAGCTTCGACAGCACCCTCCACTTT | CASSFDSTLHF
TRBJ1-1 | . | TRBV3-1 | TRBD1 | TGTGCCAGCAGCCACCCGGGACGACAGGGGAAGGCTCTTAAAGCTTTCTTT | CASSHPGRQGKALKAFF
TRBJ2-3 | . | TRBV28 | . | TGTGCCAGCAGTAGGTATTCAGACACAGATACGCAGTATTTT | CASSRYSDTDTQYF
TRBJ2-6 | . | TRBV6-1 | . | TGTGCCAGCAGTCCGCGGCCTGACAGTTTTCGTGGGGCCAACGTCCTGACTTTC | CASSPRPDSFRGANVLTF
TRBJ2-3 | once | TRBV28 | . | TGTGCCAGCTTCACAGGCTCGTCTTCCATCACAGATACGCAGTATTTT | CASFTGSSSITDTQYF
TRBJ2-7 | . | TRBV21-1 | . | TGTGCCAGCTGGGAAGACAGGGCCTACGAGCAGTACTTC | CASWEDRAYEQYF
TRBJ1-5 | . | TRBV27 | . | TGTGCCAGCAGTCTGTCAGGGAGGGGGGGAAATCAGCCCCAGCATTTT | CASSLSGRGGNQPQHF
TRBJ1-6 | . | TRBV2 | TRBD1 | TGTGCCAGCAGGCGAGACAGGGGGAATTCACCCCTCCACTTT | CASRRDRGNSPLHF
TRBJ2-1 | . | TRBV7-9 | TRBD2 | TGTGCCAGCAGCTTCCCAGCTAGCGGGAGGGTTGAGCAGTTCTTC | CASSFPASGRVEQFF
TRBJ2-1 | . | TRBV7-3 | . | TGTGCCAGCAGCTTTGCTAGCAACTCCTACAATGAGCAGTTCTTC | CASSFASNSYNEQFF
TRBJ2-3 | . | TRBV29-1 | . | TGCAGCGTCCTACCGAATAGGGACTCGGGGGATACGCAGTATTTT | CSVLPNRDSGDTQYF
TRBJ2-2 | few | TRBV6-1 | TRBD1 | TGTGCCAGCGGGACAGGAGACACCGGGGAGCTGTTTTTT | CASGTGDTGELFF